What follows are 22 T cell receptor beta chains derived from one specimen sequenced in a study of regulatory T cells in long-lasting Graves disease. The time point denotes: newly diagnosed GD, antithyroid drugs for less than 3 months. Extracted PBMC RNA gave rise to the TCR library. Building the TCR beta libraries relied on iRepertoire HTBI primers, and CDR3 regions underwent Arm-PCR. In TCRdb, the multiplex PCR reads were re-called with MiXCR into one record per CDR3 protein. The sample lists more than 400,000 distinct CDR3 sequences, around 15% occurring once. These data also formed part of another study, on T cells in Graves' hyperthyroidism and ophthalmopathy.

This specimen was peripheral blood mononuclear cells (PBMCs), taken at new diagnosis, from a patient treated with antithyroid drugs. The receptors here all came from a man in his forties with Graves disease.

This clonotype was seen a few times. J is TRBJ2-1 and V is TRBV24-1, with 9 bases fitting TRBD2. The CDR3 sequence is 16 residues long. Germline V lookup: CDR1 KGHDR, CDR2 SFDVKD. V dropped 1 base and J dropped 5; count of bases not matched to a gene: 5. The DNA of the CDR3 is TGTGCCACCAGTGATTTAAGGCTAGCGGGAAACAATGAGCAGTTCTTC. Amino acids: CATSDLRLAGNNEQFF.

This clonotype was found many times. This chain connects TRBV28 to TRBJ2-1; D gene unclear. V was pared by 5 bases and J by 14 bases, with 13 bases between. Germline lookup yields CDR1 MDHEN and CDR2 SYDVKM. The CDR3 has 11 amino acids. The CDR3 sequence is CASSVPGPEFF. CDR3 nucleotide sequence: TGTGCCAGCAGTGTACCGGGCCCTGAGTTCTTC. The whole variable domain, filled in from reference TRBV28 and TRBJ2-1, reads DVKVTQSSRYLVKRTGEKVFLECVQDMDHENMFWYRQDPGLGLRLIYFSYDVKMKEKGDIPEGYSVSREKKERFSLILESASTNQTSMYLCASSVPGPEFFGPGTRLTVL.

This clonotype was seen a few times. The chain links TRBV11-3 to TRBJ2-1, with D possibly TRBD1 on 5 matching bases. This CDR3 has 12 residues. The V end lost 3 bases, the J end lost 8 bases, and 8 bases lay between the germline ends. Germline V gene sequence: CDR1 SGHNT, CDR2 YENEEA. CDR3 sequence: CASSLDTYEQFF. The CDR3 coding sequence is TGTGCCAGCAGCTTGGACACGTATGAGCAGTTCTTC.

This clonotype came up many times. The V gene is TRBV5-8, the J gene TRBJ2-1; 16 nucleotides align to TRBD2. J gave up 0 bases and V 5 bases, and 8 bases lay outside the gene matches. The CDR3 runs 19 residues. Per the germline V gene, CDR1 is SGHTS and CDR2 is YDEGEE. The CDR3: CASRQTGLAGGSSYNEQFF. CDR3 nucleotide sequence: TGTGCCAGCAGGCAAACGGGACTAGCGGGAGGGAGCTCCTACAATGAGCAGTTCTTC.

This clonotype was observed at least ten times. V gene TRBV28 combines with J gene TRBJ1-1, with D unclear. Germline CDR1 is MDHEN and CDR2 is SYDVKM. The V end was cut by 5 bases, the J end by 10 bases, with 11 bases between. The CDR3 sequence is 11 residues long. In DNA form, the CDR3 reads TGTGCCAGCAGTGACCGGACGAGAGCTTTCTTT. Its translation is CASSDRTRAFF.

The chain recombines TRBV20-1 with TRBJ2-5, with D possibly matching TRBD2 (5 bases). V lost 7 bases, J lost 5 bases, and 20 bases lay in between. Looked up from germline, CDR1 is DFQATT and CDR2 is SNEGSKA (reference sequence). The CDR3 extends over 14 amino acids. The CDR3 DNA reads TGCAGTGTGGCGAACCGGGATTCGCGGGAGACCCAGTACTTC. Translation: CSVANRDSRETQYF.

About this clonotype: Just one base apart from a much larger clone, this may be a read error. The chain joins TRBV27 to TRBJ2-7; D may be TRBD2 (5 bases). The germline gives CDR1 MNHEY, CDR2 SMNVEV (reference sequence). CDR3 size: 14 residues. This CDR3 is CASGLSQRRNEQYF. The CDR3 nucleotides are TGTGCCAGCGGTTTATCACAGCGGCGGAACGAGCAGTACTTC.

This clonotype came up many times. V gene TRBV30 combines with J gene TRBJ1-1; D not resolved. The CDR3 has 13 residues. From germline, CDR1 is GTSNPN and CDR2 SVGIG (reference sequence). The V end was cut by 0 bases, the J end by 1 base, with 6 bases between. CDR3: CAWSVTANTEAFF. The CDR3 DNA reads as TGTGCCTGGAGTGTCACAGCGAACACTGAAGCTTTCTTT.

The gene calls are TRBV12-3 or TRBV12-4 and TRBJ2-2, with 10 positions matching TRBD2. This CDR3 contains 15 residues. V shed 5 bases, J shed 4 bases, and the junction held 4 bases outside the gene matches. CDR3 nucleotides: TGTGCCAGCAGTAAAGGACTAGCGGCCACCGGGGAGCTGTTTTTT. Translation: CASSKGLAATGELFF.

This clonotype has a count of ten or more. The chain combines TRBV2 with TRBJ2-5, with 8 bases identical to TRBD2. The J call may be wrong; the DNA end is better matched by TRBJ2-1. The germline V gene encodes CDR1 SNHLY and CDR2 FYNNEI. CDR3 length: 15 residues. CDR3: CASSETTGGPNEQFF. The CDR3 DNA reads as TGTGCCAGCAGTGAAACGACGGGAGGGCCCAATGAGCAGTTCTTC.

At least ten counts were recorded for this clonotype. The chain recombines TRBV7-9 with TRBJ2-1; 8 positions match TRBD1. After removal of 5 bases from V and 10 bases from J, the junction contained 1 base not matched to a gene. This CDR3 has 11 residues. CDR1 SEHNR and CDR2 FQNEAQ come from the germline V gene (reference sequence). CDR3 sequence reads: CASSTGGEQFF. CDR3 in DNA: TGTGCCAGCAGCACAGGGGGGGAGCAGTTCTTC.

This clonotype was picked up many times. The genes are TRBV7-2 and TRBJ2-4; 9 positions match TRBD2. Germline V lookup: CDR1 SGHTA, CDR2 FQGNSA. V dropped 1 base and J dropped 3; count of bases not matched to a gene: 7. CDR3 size: 17 residues. CDR3 protein: CASSLGGGRAVKNIQYF. CDR3 in DNA: TGTGCCAGCAGCTTAGGAGGCGGGAGGGCCGTCAAAAACATTCAGTACTTC.

The V and J genes are TRBV6-5 and TRBJ1-2; no clear D gene. V lost 2 bases and J 8 bases, leaving 6 bases between the germline ends. The germline V gene encodes CDR1 MNHEY and CDR2 SVGAGI. There are 11 residues in the CDR3. CDR3 region: CASSYGGGYTF. For the CDR3, the DNA is TGTGCCAGCAGTTACGGCGGCGGCTACACCTTC.

This clonotype has a count of ten or more. The rearrangement links TRBV5-1 to TRBJ1-1, with no clear D. V was shortened by 0 bases and J by 7 bases, with 7 bases between the two germline ends. The CDR3 consists of 12 residues. Germline V gene sequence: CDR1 SGHRS, CDR2 YFSETQ. The CDR3 bases are TGCGCCAGCAGCTTGGACGAGATTGAAGCTTTCTTT. Its translation is CASSLDEIEAFF.

In its sample, this clonotype was seen many times. The chain recombines TRBV6-5 with TRBJ2-5; TRBD2 matches 7 bases. Looked up from germline, CDR1 is MNHEY and CDR2 is SVGAGI. The CDR3 covers 16 residues. Unmatched junction bases numbered 15, after V lost 2 bases and J lost 9 bases. CDR3 sequence: CASSYGASSGPRSQYF. In DNA form, the CDR3 reads TGTGCCAGCAGTTACGGTGCGTCTAGCGGTCCGAGGTCCCAGTACTTC.

The genes are TRBV28 and TRBJ2-6, with D perhaps given as TRBD1 or TRBD2 (5 bases each). Germline CDR1 and CDR2: MDHEN and SYDVKM. CDR3 size: 15 residues. Between the trimmed V and J ends, which lost 1 base and 4 bases, there was a span of 8 bases. The chain's CDR3 is CASSLSGTGANVLTF. Here the CDR3 DNA reads TGTGCCAGCAGTTTATCAGGGACCGGGGCCAACGTCCTGACTTTC. Combining the CDR3 with reference TRBV28 and TRBJ2-6 gives the whole variable domain DVKVTQSSRYLVKRTGEKVFLECVQDMDHENMFWYRQDPGLGLRLIYFSYDVKMKEKGDIPEGYSVSREKKERFSLILESASTNQTSMYLCASSLSGTGANVLTFGAGSRLTVL.

This clonotype was seen repeatedly, ten times or more. The chain recombines TRBV2 with TRBJ1-2; D ambiguous. The CDR3 runs to 12 residues. The germline CDR1 and CDR2 sequences are SNHLY and FYNNEI. Trimming pared 6 bases from V and 0 bases from J, leaving 5 bases between. CDR3 loop: CASRDPNYGYTF. Here the CDR3 DNA reads TGTGCCAGCAGGGACCCTAACTATGGCTACACCTTC. The complete variable domain, with remaining parts taken from reference TRBV2 and TRBJ1-2, reads EPEVTQTPSHQVTQMGQEVILRCVPISNHLYFYWYRQILGQKVEFLVSFYNNEISEKSEIFDDQFSVERPDGSNFTLKIRSTKLEDSAMYFCASRDPNYGYTFGSGTRLTVV.

This clonotype was counted ten times or more. The V and J genes are TRBV20-1 and TRBJ2-3; possible D gene TRBD1, 5 bases. Germline V gives CDR1 DFQATT, CDR2 SNEGSKA (reference sequence). The CDR3 sequence is 14 residues long. Trimming left V 0 bases short and J 2 bases short, with 9 bases between. The DNA for the CDR3 is TGCAGTGCTAGAGACCGACAGTCCACAGATACGCAGTATTTT. Protein product: CSARDRQSTDTQYF.

This clonotype occurred many times. V gene TRBV7-9 combines with J gene TRBJ2-7, with TRBD1 matching over 9 bases. The junction had 10 bases not matched to a gene; V was cut back by 8 bases and J by 2 bases. The CDR3 sequence is 15 residues long. CDR1 is SEHNR and CDR2 is FQNEAQ in the germline V gene (reference sequence). The chain's CDR3 is CASVLRTGAPYEQYF. The CDR3 DNA reads TGTGCCAGCGTCCTCCGGACAGGGGCCCCCTACGAGCAGTACTTC. Filled out from reference TRBV7-9 and TRBJ2-7, the complete variable domain reads DTGVSQNPRHKITKRGQNVTFRCDPISEHNRLYWYRQTLGQGPEFLTYFQNEAQLEKSRLLSDRFSAERPKGSFSTLEIQRTEQGDSAMYLCASVLRTGAPYEQYFGPGTRLTVT.

This chain connects TRBV20-1 to TRBJ2-7; 11 bases are shared with TRBD2. CDR3 length equals 17 residues. Germline V CDR1 and CDR2: DFQATT, SNEGSKA (reference sequence). Trimming took 6 bases from V and 0 from J; bases not matched to a gene: 13. CDR3 loop: CSATDTMGLAASYEQYF. The CDR3 DNA follows: TGCAGTGCAACGGACACTATGGGACTAGCGGCCTCCTACGAGCAGTACTTC.

A remark on this clonotype: This may be a read error: a much more frequent sequence differs by one nucleotide. This chain connects TRBV2 to TRBJ2-4; possible D gene TRBD2, 6 bases. Germline V lookup: CDR1 SNHLY, CDR2 FYNNEI. The CDR3 covers 11 residues. CDR3 loop: CASSTAGPQAF. The CDR3 DNA follows: TGTGCCAGCAGTACCGCGGGGCCACAGGCCTTC.

This clonotype was seen repeatedly, ten times or more. V is TRBV9 and J is TRBJ2-1; 9 positions agree with TRBD1. This CDR3 is built from 15 residues. Germline V gene data show CDR1 as SGDLS and CDR2 as YYNGEE. V lost 5 bases and J lost 8; bases outside the gene matches: 11. The CDR3 here is CASSGGTGISYEQFF. The CDR3 DNA follows: TGTGCCAGCAGTGGCGGGACAGGGATTTCCTATGAGCAGTTCTTC.